These 31 T cell receptor beta chains originate from one sample sequenced in a study of shared T cell receptors in the human thymus. Measured with immunoSEQ multiplex PCR; TCRdb has only the in-frame clones, and not every one. This table holds hundreds of thousands of clones, around 87% found once. The data were also submitted as part of a second study, on human thymus T cells.

Sequenced sample: thymocytes. These receptors originate from a boy in the first two years of life with a congenital heart defect.

This clone was seen only once. V and J are TRBV4-3 and TRBJ2-1; TRBD2 aligns across 14 bases. Trimming took 3 bases from V and 8 from J; bases not matched to a gene: 12. Germline lookup yields CDR1 LGHNA and CDR2 YSLEER. The CDR3 runs 18 residues. The CDR3 DNA is TGCGCCAGCAGCCAGGGACTAGCGGGAGTTGATACAGACGATGAGCAGTTCTTC. The encoded protein is CASSQGLAGVDTDDEQFF.

The chain recombines TRBV30 with TRBJ2-3; 11 bases align to TRBD2. This CDR3 comprises 15 residues. CDR1 and CDR2 from the germline V gene are GTSNPN and SVGIG (reference sequence). The ends lost 3 bases at V and 4 bases at J; junction bases unmatched: 6. CDR3 coding DNA: TGTGCCTGGAGAGGTAGCGGGAGGGCCGCAGATACGCAGTATTTT. It translates to CAWRGSGRAADTQYF.

This clone was seen a handful of times. The rearrangement links TRBV2 to TRBJ2-7, with 10 bases fitting TRBD1. The germline V gene encodes CDR1 SNHLY and CDR2 FYNNEI. CDR3 size: 14 residues. V lost 5 bases to trimming and J lost 4 bases; unmatched junction nucleotides: 5. CDR3 residues: CASSRDRGSYEQYF. In DNA, the CDR3 is TGTGCCAGCAGTAGGGACAGGGGTTCTTACGAGCAGTACTTC.

The V call is TRBV4-2, the J call TRBJ2-1; 8 positions agree with TRBD2. After removal of 8 bases from V and 7 bases from J, the junction contained 10 bases not matched to a gene. This CDR3 has 14 amino acids. Germline V lookup: CDR1 LGHNA, CDR2 YNFKEQ. In nucleotides, the CDR3 is TGTGCCAGCCGCTCTGCAGCGGGAGCGAATGAGCAGTTCTTC. It is translated as CASRSAAGANEQFF.

This clone appeared once. The rearrangement links TRBV27 to TRBJ2-5; tentatively, D is TRBD1 (5 bases). Germline CDR1 MNHEY, CDR2 SMNVEV (reference sequence). The CDR3 covers 14 residues. The V gene lost 6 bases and the J gene lost 5 bases, with 16 bases spanning the gap. The CDR3, as DNA: TGTGCCAGCAGGGGGCCCCGTCATGGGGAGACCCAGTACTTC. This codes for CASRGPRHGETQYF.

The chain couples TRBV25-1 to TRBJ2-1; the match to TRBD2 covers 9 bases. This CDR3 has 13 residues. Trimming cost V 4 bases and J 9 bases; bases outside gene matches: 4. In germline, CDR1 is MGHDK, CDR2 SYGVNS. CDR3 region: CASSVAGELEQFF. The CDR3 DNA is TGTGCCAGCAGTGTAGCGGGAGAACTTGAGCAGTTCTTC.

The chain uses TRBV5-1 and TRBJ2-1, with 8 bases lining up with TRBD2. The CDR3 spans 16 residues. Germline CDR1 is SGHRS and CDR2 is YFSETQ. V was clipped by 4 bases and J by 5 bases; unmatched bases: 11. The CDR3 DNA reads TGCGCCAGCAGCCCCGAGGGCGGGAGGCCCCACAATGAGCAGTTCTTC. Protein product: CASSPEGGRPHNEQFF.

This chain links TRBV13 with TRBJ1-2; TRBD1 aligns across 9 bases. CDR1 and CDR2 (germline): PRHDT, FYEKMQ (reference sequence). The V and J ends lost 6 bases and 8 bases, in that order; junction bases with no gene match: 7. The CDR3 contains 13 residues. The CDR3 is CASSSTGGGGYTF. CDR3 in DNA: TGTGCCAGCAGTTCTACAGGGGGCGGCGGCTACACCTTC.

The rearrangement links TRBV21-1 to TRBJ2-5; no check of the table's D call, TRBD2, against the DNA was made. TRBV21-1 corresponds to a pseudogene. The CDR3 totals 13 residues. CDR3 in amino acids: CASSKKEQETQYF. The CDR3 DNA reads as TGTGCCAGCAGCAAAAAGGAGCAAGAGACCCAGTACTTC.

The chain recombines TRBV5-4 with TRBJ2-1; perhaps TRBD2 as D (6 bases). CDR1 SGHNT and CDR2 YYREEE come from the germline V gene (reference sequence). V gave up 0 bases and J gave up 12 bases, with 16 bases separating them. This CDR3 spans 14 amino acids. DNA for the CDR3: TGTGCCAGCAGCTTGGATAAGGGGAGGAGGTGGCAGTTCTTC. It is translated as CASSLDKGRRWQFF.

V usage is TRBV5-1 and J usage is TRBJ2-7; tentative D call: TRBD1 (6 bases). Germline CDR1 reads SGHRS; CDR2 reads YFSETQ. V lost 1 base to trimming and J lost 1 base, with 9 bases between them. The CDR3 totals 14 residues. CDR3: CASSLNRVSYEQYF. The CDR3 nucleotides are TGCGCCAGCAGCTTGAACAGGGTTTCCTACGAGCAGTACTTC.

The CDR3 here is CASSWRPGDYEQYF. CDR3 DNA sequence: TGCGCCAGCAGCTGGCGGCCAGGGGACTACGAGCAGTACTTC. V is TRBV5-1 and J is TRBJ2-7, with D possibly TRBD1 on 6 matching bases. The V gene lost 3 bases and the J gene lost 3 bases, with 13 bases spanning the gap. Germline V lookup: CDR1 SGHRS, CDR2 YFSETQ. The CDR3 runs 14 residues.

This clone was found once. CDR3 sequence reads: CASSLGPKYF. DNA of the CDR3: TGTGCCAGCAGTTTAGGGCCAAAGTACTTC. This chain connects TRBV28 to TRBJ2-7, with D unresolved. This CDR3 region has 10 residues. Deletions cut 2 bases from V and 11 bases from J, with 7 bases between. Germline V gene sequence: CDR1 MDHEN, CDR2 SYDVKM.

The rearrangement uses TRBV4-2 and TRBJ2-7, with 7 bases matching TRBD1. This CDR3 contains 17 residues. CDR1 is LGHNA and CDR2 is YNFKEQ in the germline V gene. V gave up 1 base and J gave up 4 bases; unmatched junction bases: 13. In nucleotides, the CDR3 is TGTGCCAGCAGCCAAGGGGGCAGGGGGAATGAGGCATACGAGCAGTACTTC. It yields the protein CASSQGGRGNEAYEQYF.

V is TRBV27 and J is TRBJ2-7; tentative D call: TRBD2 (6 bases). CDR3 size: 12 residues. Looked up from germline, CDR1 is MNHEY and CDR2 is SMNVEV (reference sequence). Trimming removed 1 base at V and 7 bases at J, with 8 bases between. The CDR3 loop reads CASSLFGGEQYF. The DNA of the CDR3 is TGTGCCAGCAGTTTATTCGGAGGGGAGCAGTACTTC.

This clone was seen once. The J gene is TRBJ1-2, the V gene TRBV25-1; no clear D gene. CDR1 and CDR2 (germline): MGHDK, SYGVNS. There are 12 residues in the CDR3. Trimming stripped 3 bases from V and 7 bases from J, with 9 bases between. CDR3 DNA sequence: TGTGCCAGCAGTGACCCCCGGGGTGGCTACACCTTC. This codes for CASSDPRGGYTF.

J is TRBJ2-6 and V is TRBV7-6; 8 nucleotides agree with TRBD1. V gave up 5 bases and J gave up 1 base; unmatched junction bases: 10. This CDR3 region has 18 residues. Germline loops: CDR1 SGHVS, CDR2 FNYEAQ. This CDR3 reads CASSPSTQGASGANVLTF. In nucleotides, the CDR3 is TGTGCCAGCAGCCCCTCAACCCAGGGGGCATCTGGGGCCAACGTCCTGACTTTC.

The rearrangement links TRBV5-6 to TRBJ2-3; 10 nucleotides align to TRBD1. Germline trimming cut 0 bases from V and 4 bases from J; bases unmatched to any gene: 2. Germline V gives CDR1 SGHDT, CDR2 YYEEEE. CDR3 length: 15 residues. The CDR3 DNA reads as TGTGCCAGCAGCTTGGTGACAGGGGGCGCAGATACGCAGTATTTT. The encoded protein is CASSLVTGGADTQYF.

This clone was detected once. The J gene is TRBJ2-1, the V gene TRBV5-8, with D possibly TRBD2 on 6 matching bases. Per germline, CDR1 SGHTS and CDR2 YDEGEE. Deletions cut 6 bases from V and 6 bases from J, with 22 bases between. The CDR3 extends over 16 amino acids. CDR3 region: CASTLGPGEASNEQFF. DNA of the CDR3: TGTGCCAGCACCCTAGGTCCGGGGGAAGCTTCCAATGAGCAGTTCTTC.

This clone was found a few times. The chain links TRBV5-6 to TRBJ2-7; TRBD1 aligns across 7 bases. This CDR3 is 12 amino acids long. V lost 4 bases, J lost 6 bases, and 4 bases stayed unmatched. CDR1 is SGHDT and CDR2 is YYEEEE in the germline V gene. This CDR3 is CASSVGQSEQYF. The CDR3, as DNA: TGTGCCAGCAGCGTGGGACAGAGCGAGCAGTACTTC.

The chain couples TRBV6-1 to TRBJ2-7; TRBD2 matches at 7 bases. The CDR3 consists of 15 residues. CDR1 is MNHNS, CDR2 SASEGT, per germline. After removal of 3 bases from V and 1 base from J, the junction contained 6 bases not matched to a gene. The CDR3 reads CASSDKRDLSYEQYF. DNA of the CDR3: TGTGCCAGCAGTGACAAGCGGGATTTGTCCTACGAGCAGTACTTC.

The chain is built from TRBV19 and TRBJ1-3; TRBD1 matches 12 bases. V trimming: 8 bases; J trimming: 9 bases; junction bases outside the gene matches: 8. Per germline, CDR1 LNHDA and CDR2 SQIVND (reference sequence). There are 14 residues in the CDR3. The CDR3 sequence is CASYPGQGAFTIYF. The CDR3 nucleotides read TGTGCCAGTTATCCGGGACAGGGGGCTTTCACCATATATTTT.

The chain carries TRBV6-6 and TRBJ2-4; weak D call: TRBD1 (5 bases). The V end was cut by 2 bases, the J end by 7 bases, with 9 bases between. This CDR3 comprises 13 residues. CDR1 is MNHNY, CDR2 SVGAGI, per germline (reference sequence). Here the CDR3 reads CASSYPRVNIQYF. The DNA of the CDR3 is TGTGCCAGCAGTTACCCCAGGGTGAACATTCAGTACTTC.

The chain couples TRBV18 to TRBJ1-2; 8 bases are a match to TRBD1. This CDR3 region has 15 residues. In germline, CDR1 is KGHSH, CDR2 LQKENI. V trimming: 6 bases; J trimming: 6 bases; junction bases outside the gene matches: 12. For the CDR3, the DNA is TGTGCCAGCTCGCCCTTACAGGGGGTGATGGATGGCTACACCTTC. This codes for CASSPLQGVMDGYTF.

The chain is built from TRBV11-1 and TRBJ2-7; 9 bases line up with TRBD2. Trimming removed 0 bases from V and 3 bases from J; junction bases left unmatched: 6. The CDR3 is 16 residues long. Germline assignment: CDR1 SGHAT and CDR2 FQDESV (reference sequence). DNA for the CDR3: TGTGCCAGCAGCTTAGCGACTAGCGGCTGCCTCTACGAGCAGTACTTC. This gives the protein CASSLATSGCLYEQYF.

V is TRBV2 and J is TRBJ2-3; TRBD2 aligns across 10 bases. With V trimmed by 3 bases and J by 2 bases, 14 bases remained unmatched. The CDR3 sequence is 19 residues long. Looked up from germline, CDR1 is SNHLY and CDR2 is FYNNEI. The CDR3 region is CASSEPTLGTSVLTDTQYF. The CDR3 DNA sequence: TGTGCCAGCAGTGAGCCTACGCTCGGGACTAGCGTACTCACAGATACGCAGTATTTT. Full variable domain (remainder filled in from reference TRBV2 and TRBJ2-3): EPEVTQTPSHQVTQMGQEVILRCVPISNHLYFYWYRQILGQKVEFLVSFYNNEISEKSEIFDDQFSVERPDGSNFTLKIRSTKLEDSAMYFCASSEPTLGTSVLTDTQYFGPGTRLTVL.

The chain joins TRBV5-6 to TRBJ1-1; 7 bases fit TRBD1. The CDR3 loop spans 13 amino acids. Germline V gene data show CDR1 as SGHDT and CDR2 as YYEEEE. Trimming at V came to 5 bases and at J to 5 bases, leaving 6 bases not matched to a gene. The CDR3 coding sequence is TGTGCCAGCAGGAAACAGGGGAGGACTGAAGCTTTCTTT. Amino acids: CASRKQGRTEAFF.

CDR3 DNA sequence: TGTGCCAGTAGTATTCGTGTACTAGCGGGAGGCTCCTACGAGCAGTACTTC. Encoded protein: CASSIRVLAGGSYEQYF. This rearrangement joins TRBV19 to TRBJ2-7; 12 bases agree with TRBD2. This CDR3 is 17 amino acids long. The germline V gene has CDR1 LNHDA and CDR2 SQIVND (reference sequence). J was trimmed by 0 bases and V by 3 bases; bases with no gene match: 6. The full variable domain, in which reference TRBV19 and TRBJ2-7 provide the parts outside the CDR3, is DGGITQSPKYLFRKEGQNVTLSCEQNLNHDAMYWYRQDPGQGLRLIYYSQIVNDFQKGDIAEGYSVSREKKESFPLTVTSAQKNPTAFYLCASSIRVLAGGSYEQYFGPGTRLTVT.

The rearrangement links TRBV9 to TRBJ2-7; TRBD2 matches at 10 bases. CDR3 length: 16 residues. With 4 bases clipped from V and 5 bases from J, the junction kept 12 bases outside the gene matches. CDR1 and CDR2 (germline): SGDLS, YYNGEE. CDR3 sequence: CASSRVGAGGPHEQYF. The CDR3 bases are TGTGCCAGCAGCCGAGTAGGAGCGGGAGGGCCCCACGAGCAGTACTTC. Supplemented by reference TRBV9 and TRBJ2-7, the full variable domain reads DSGVTQTPKHLITATGQRVTLRCSPRSGDLSVYWYQQSLDQGLQFLIQYYNGEERAKGNILERFSAQQFPDLHSELNLSSLELGDSALYFCASSRVGAGGPHEQYFGPGTRLTVT.

This rearrangement joins TRBV14 to TRBJ2-1; possibly TRBD2 for D (6 bases). The CDR3 consists of 15 residues. Germline CDR1 reads SGHDN; CDR2 reads FVKESK. The V gene lost 1 base and the J gene lost 4 bases, with 11 bases spanning the gap. The CDR3 DNA follows: TGTGCCAGCAGCCAAGGGCGGGAATCTTACAATGAGCAGTTCTTC. This translates into CASSQGRESYNEQFF.

This clone was seen a few times. J is TRBJ2-7 and V is TRBV6-1; 7 positions match TRBD1. Germline values: CDR1 MNHNS, CDR2 SASEGT. The CDR3 length is 13 residues. V gave up 1 base and J gave up 3 bases; unmatched junction bases: 0. Written as DNA, the CDR3 is TGTGCCAGCAGTGAAGGGGACAGCTACGAGCAGTACTTC. Translation: CASSEGDSYEQYF.